A single T cell receptor beta chain is shown here with its context. The antigen remains undetermined. Generated by immunoSEQ multiplex PCR, the TCRdb table keeps only in-frame clones and is missing some. Of 150,000 to 200,000 clones in the sample, 87% were seen once. The CDR3 spans 18 residues. The V gene end was trimmed by 1 base and the J gene end by 7 bases; junction bases not matched to a gene: 13. Looked up from germline, CDR1 is LNHNV and CDR2 is YYDKDF (reference sequence). The data were taken from a study of T cell responses to AZD1222 COVID-19 vaccine. Study-wide points: In all cases, repertoires were sampled only after the peak T cell response. Variant regions that are unmutated are reportedly the target of nearly half of spike-specific TCRs. Dominant CD4 TCR responses targeted spike regions 160-218 and 743-854.

This receptor was taken from an adult in good health. The material was peripheral blood, obtained on day 0 of MenACWY control vaccination. The V call is TRBV15, the J call TRBJ2-1, with 10 bases fitting TRBD2. CDR3 DNA sequence: TGTGCCACCAGCAGAGCTTTCATAGCGGGAGGTGAGTGGAATGAGCAGTTCTTC. It yields the protein CATSRAFIAGGEWNEQFF.